Following are 26 T cell receptor beta chains from one sample sequenced in a study of cytomegalovirus exposure and HLA in healthy donors. This PCR relied on a set of 60 Vbeta primers and 13 Jbeta primers. Some clones are missing from TCRdb's copy, which holds only in-frame ones; the method was immunoSEQ multiplex PCR. Of fewer than 200,000 clones in the sample, roughly 87% were seen once. The sequencing input was PBMCs. These receptors all stem from a man in his forties or fifties in good health and CMV-seronegative.

The chain uses TRBV5-1 and TRBJ2-7; tentatively, D is TRBD2 (6 bases). Germline V gene lookup returns CDR1 SGHRS and CDR2 YFSETQ. V was clipped by 0 bases and J by 0 bases, with 13 bases between them. The CDR3 runs to 16 residues. CDR3 loop: CASSLAGTSSSYEQYF. CDR3 DNA sequence: TGCGCCAGCAGCTTGGCCGGGACTTCTAGCTCCTACGAGCAGTACTTC.

Notes on this clone: A read error is likely, as this CDR3 ends without the conserved phenylalanine or tryptophan. No DNA is shown, since the ends of the CDR3 on it are uncertain; the CDR3 is the one TCRdb lists. The V gene is TRBV10-1, the J gene TRBJ2-3; the table's D call of TRBD2 was not tested on the DNA. Counting both end residues, the CDR3 totals 11 amino acids. Germline V gene data show CDR1 as WNHNN and CDR2 as SYGVQD (reference sequence). CDR3 loop: CASSPYAGVAS.

CDR3 sequence: CASSPNQGRSSYEQYF. The CDR3 DNA reads as TGTGCCAGCTCACCAAACCAGGGTCGCAGCTCCTACGAGCAGTACTTC. The V and J genes are TRBV18 and TRBJ2-7; tentative D call: TRBD1 (5 bases). Germline CDR1 and CDR2: KGHSH and LQKENI. Between the trimmed V and J ends, which lost 2 bases and 0 bases, there was a span of 14 bases. CDR3 size: 16 residues.

This clone was observed a handful of times. The genes are TRBV4-2 and TRBJ2-7, with 7 bases identical to TRBD2. V was clipped by 0 bases and J by 0 bases; unmatched bases: 8. Germline CDR1 LGHNA, CDR2 YNFKEQ. CDR3 length: 17 amino acids. DNA of the CDR3: TGTGCCAGCAGCCAAGATCGGGGAGCGGGGTCCTCCTACGAGCAGTACTTC. The encoded protein is CASSQDRGAGSSYEQYF.

The rearrangement uses TRBV6-5 and TRBJ1-5; 9 bases agree with TRBD1. V shed 4 bases, J shed 4 bases, and the junction held 2 bases outside the gene matches. Germline CDR1 is MNHEY and CDR2 is SVGAGI. The CDR3 has 14 residues. For the CDR3, the DNA is TGTGCCAGCAGTTCTGGACAGGGGAATCAGCCCCAGCATTTT. Its translation is CASSSGQGNQPQHF.

The V and J genes are TRBV6-5 and TRBJ2-4; TRBD1 is a possible D gene (6 bases). Germline CDR1 and CDR2: MNHEY and SVGAGI. The V and J ends lost 6 bases and 8 bases respectively, with 17 bases between them. The CDR3 contains 14 residues. In DNA form, the CDR3 reads TGTGCCAGCAGGAGGGGGTCTACGGTCGACATTCAGTACTTC. It codes for CASRRGSTVDIQYF.

For this clone: A read error is likely, as this CDR3 ends without the conserved phenylalanine or tryptophan. It is unclear where the CDR3 begins or ends on the DNA, so no DNA is shown, and the CDR3 is as TCRdb lists it. The V call is TRBV25-1, the J call TRBJ2-7; TRBD1 was called by the table and not checked on the DNA. The CDR3 is 11 residues long, ends included. The germline gives CDR1 MGHDK, CDR2 SYGVNS. The CDR3 here is CASSGKRTVGS.

The chain is built from TRBV29-1 and TRBJ1-2; 9 positions match TRBD1. The CDR3 is 14 amino acids. V shed 3 bases and J 3 bases; nucleotides not matched to a gene: 5. Germline V CDR1 and CDR2: SQVTM, ANQGSEA. CDR3 region: CSVEGTGIDYGYTF. The CDR3 bases are TGCAGCGTTGAGGGGACAGGGATAGACTATGGCTACACCTTC.

This sequence joins TRBV4-3 and TRBJ1-4, with 11 bases aligning to TRBD1. Germline V CDR1 and CDR2: LGHNA, YSLEER. This CDR3 comprises 16 residues. The junction had 7 bases not matched to a gene; V was cut back by 3 bases and J by 7 bases. The CDR3: CASSHVRTGGGEKLFF. The CDR3 DNA reads as TGCGCCAGCAGCCACGTTAGGACAGGGGGCGGTGAAAAACTGTTTTTT.

The CDR3 region is CASSQGPTRVGETQYF. As DNA, the CDR3 is TGTGCCAGCAGCCAAGGTCCCACTAGGGTTGGGGAGACCCAGTACTTC. The chain couples TRBV4-2 to TRBJ2-5, with D maybe TRBD2 (5 bases). This CDR3 spans 16 amino acids. V was pared by 1 base and J by 5 bases, with 17 bases between. Germline V lookup: CDR1 LGHNA, CDR2 YNFKEQ.

The CDR3 coding sequence is TGTGCCAGCAGCCAGGGGAGCAGCCCCACAGATACGCAGTATTTT. Its protein is CASSQGSSPTDTQYF. This chain connects TRBV7-3 to TRBJ2-3, with D possibly matching TRBD1 (6 bases). This CDR3 region has 15 residues. With 5 bases removed from V and 2 bases from J, the gap between germline ends came to 14 bases. The V gene's germline CDR1 is SGHTA and CDR2 FQGTGA.

The rearrangement uses TRBV7-3 and TRBJ1-1; the D gene is possibly TRBD1 (5 bases). Trimming removed 2 bases at V and 2 bases at J, with 6 bases between. CDR1 and CDR2 (germline): SGHTA, FQGTGA. The CDR3 extends over 13 amino acids. The CDR3 region has the DNA TGTGCCAGCAGCTTAGACAGAAACACTGAAGCTTTCTTT. Its translation: CASSLDRNTEAFF.

The genes are TRBV28 and TRBJ1-5; 7 bases fit TRBD1. The V gene's germline CDR1 is MDHEN and CDR2 SYDVKM. V was clipped by 7 bases and J by 7 bases; unmatched bases: 10. The CDR3 length is 14 residues. DNA of the CDR3: TGTGCCAGCACCCAAACGACAGGGTGGCAGCCCCAGCATTTT. It yields the protein CASTQTTGWQPQHF.

The chain links TRBV7-9 to TRBJ2-5; TRBD1 might be the D (7 bases). Germline loops: CDR1 SEHNR, CDR2 FQNEAQ (reference sequence). Trimming cost V 4 bases and J 7 bases, with 19 bases left between them. The CDR3 contains 15 residues. The CDR3 is CASSSRGGTVGTQYF. DNA for the CDR3: TGTGCCAGCAGCTCGAGGGGCGGGACAGTGGGGACCCAGTACTTC.

The chain has TRBV10-3 and TRBJ2-7; 7 bases agree with TRBD2. V lost 2 bases and J lost 4; bases outside the gene matches: 8. Germline V lookup: CDR1 ENHRY, CDR2 SYGVKD. The CDR3 length is 15 residues. The CDR3 loop reads CAISEGGGPSYEQYF. DNA of the CDR3: TGTGCCATCAGTGAGGGGGGAGGGCCGTCTTACGAGCAGTACTTC.

The chain uses TRBV5-4 and TRBJ2-1; tentative D call: TRBD1 (6 bases). V shed 4 bases and J shed 4 bases, with 9 bases lying between them. The germline V gene encodes CDR1 SGHNT and CDR2 YYREEE (reference sequence). The CDR3 covers 13 residues. CDR3 DNA sequence: TGTGCCAGCAGCACTGGACAGTACAATGAGCAGTTCTTC. Translation gives CASSTGQYNEQFF.

This sequence joins TRBV19 and TRBJ2-7, with D possibly TRBD1 on 5 matching bases. Per the germline V gene, CDR1 is LNHDA and CDR2 is SQIVND (reference sequence). CDR3 length: 12 residues. The V and J ends lost 1 base and 6 bases respectively, with 7 bases between them. CDR3 coding DNA: TGTGCCAGTAGTATAGGTGGGGCCGAGCAGTACTTC. Encoded protein: CASSIGGAEQYF.

Comment on this clone: One junction end disagrees with the germline gene, perhaps due to a read error. This chain uses TRBV7-3 with TRBJ2-5; 15 bases line up with TRBD2. This CDR3 comprises 16 residues. Germline CDR1 SGHTA, CDR2 FQGTGA. CDR3 loop: CASSLGLAGGQGTQYF. The CDR3 DNA sequence: TGTGCCAGCAGCCTGGGACTAGCGGGGGGTCAAGGGACCCAGTACTTC.

V gene TRBV6-5 combines with J gene TRBJ1-4, with 9 bases matching TRBD1. The CDR3 extends over 15 amino acids. Germline loops: CDR1 MNHEY, CDR2 SVGAGI. The junction had 7 bases not matched to a gene; V was cut back by 4 bases and J by 7 bases. In nucleotides, the CDR3 is TGTGCCAGCAGTTTCTACAGGGGGCCTGGTGAAAAACTGTTTTTT. This translates into CASSFYRGPGEKLFF.

The chain has TRBV10-3 and TRBJ2-7, with 7 bases aligning to TRBD1. The V segment lost 0 bases and the J segment 6 bases; nucleotides outside the gene matches: 2. Germline V gene sequence: CDR1 ENHRY, CDR2 SYGVKD. The CDR3 extends over 13 amino acids. The chain's CDR3 is CAISESTGPEQYF. As DNA, the CDR3 is TGTGCCATCAGTGAGTCGACAGGGCCCGAGCAGTACTTC.

This clone was detected once. V is TRBV4-3 and J is TRBJ1-2; perhaps TRBD1 as D (6 bases). The CDR3 runs to 17 residues. Per germline, CDR1 LGHNA and CDR2 YSLEER. The V end lost 0 bases, the J end lost 2 bases, and 16 bases lay between the germline ends. The CDR3 sequence is CASSQENLAGVNYGYTF. The CDR3 DNA follows: TGCGCCAGCAGCCAAGAAAATTTGGCAGGGGTAAACTATGGCTACACCTTC.

The table lists this clone with a count of one. The V gene is TRBV7-3, the J gene TRBJ2-5; a possible D gene is TRBD2 (6 bases). The CDR3 spans 14 residues. The germline V gene encodes CDR1 SGHTA and CDR2 FQGTGA. V gave up 2 bases and J gave up 3 bases, with 10 bases separating them. The CDR3 DNA reads TGTGCCAGCAGCTTATCGGGAGAAAAAGAGACCCAGTACTTC. Residues: CASSLSGEKETQYF. Using reference TRBV7-3 and TRBJ2-5 for the parts outside the CDR3, the full variable domain is GAGVSQTPSNKVTEKGKYVELRCDPISGHTALYWYRQSLGQGPEFLIYFQGTGAADDSGLPNDRFFAVRPEGSVSTLKIQRTERGDSAVYLCASSLSGEKETQYFGPGTRLLVL.

J is TRBJ2-3 and V is TRBV28, with 8 bases fitting TRBD2. Germline V gene data show CDR1 as MDHEN and CDR2 as SYDVKM. The CDR3 runs to 16 residues. V lost 7 bases, J lost 4 bases, and 13 bases stayed unmatched. CDR3 DNA: TGTGCCAGCACCCGCCTTCCAGCGGGGGTCTCAGATACGCAGTATTTT. This sequence encodes CASTRLPAGVSDTQYF.

V usage is TRBV7-2 and J usage is TRBJ1-1; TRBD1 matches at 10 bases. Germline V gene sequence: CDR1 SGHTA, CDR2 FQGNSA. Germline trimming cut 5 bases from V and 0 bases from J; bases unmatched to any gene: 6. This CDR3 is built from 16 residues. Written as DNA, the CDR3 is TGTGCCAGCAGCCCCGGGACAGGGGCCATGAACACTGAAGCTTTCTTT. This encodes CASSPGTGAMNTEAFF.

The chain has TRBV7-2 and TRBJ2-3, with TRBD2 matching 7 bases. V was clipped by 1 base and J by 4 bases; unmatched bases: 5. This CDR3 spans 15 amino acids. The germline CDR1 and CDR2 sequences are SGHTA and FQGNSA. This chain's CDR3 is CASSLVAGRADTQYF. CDR3 DNA: TGTGCCAGCAGCTTAGTCGCGGGGAGGGCAGATACGCAGTATTTT.

About this clone: The sample has other DNA sequences that encode this CDR3 too. The CDR3 here is CASSTPGQGAYNSPLHF. The CDR3 DNA sequence: TGTGCCAGTAGTACCCCGGGACAGGGGGCCTATAATTCACCCCTCCACTTT. The chain uses TRBV19 and TRBJ1-6; 11 bases match TRBD1. Per germline, CDR1 LNHDA and CDR2 SQIVND (reference sequence). The junction had 4 bases not matched to a gene; V was cut back by 4 bases and J by 2 bases. The CDR3 is 17 residues long.